Following are 13 T cell receptor beta chains from one sample sequenced in a study of T cell repertoires in cytomegalovirus infection. Each CDR3 protein gets one entry after TCRdb re-called the reads with MiXCR. The sample has approximately 630,000 distinct CDR3 sequences; roughly a quarter are singletons. The sequencing sample was made of CD8+ T cells from PBMCs. The origin of the receptors is a human donor in good health (CMV status not recorded). Some clones in this sample may be carry-over from other donors' samples.

This chain joins TRBV7-9 and TRBJ1-4, with TRBD1 as a possible D gene (5 bases). The CDR3 extends over 14 amino acids. V was pared by 7 bases and J by 5 bases, with 14 bases between. Germline V gene sequence: CDR1 SEHNR, CDR2 FQNEAQ (reference sequence). The CDR3 sequence: CASTLPGGNEKLFF. The CDR3 DNA follows: TGTGCCAGCACCCTGCCCGGGGGAAATGAAAAACTGTTTTTT.

This clonotype was recorded many times. V is TRBV12-3 or TRBV12-4 and J is TRBJ2-5; the match to TRBD1 covers 8 bases. With V trimmed by 3 bases and J by 4 bases, 4 bases remained unmatched. CDR3 length equals 14 residues. CDR3 protein: CASSFVRGLETQYF. The CDR3 coding sequence is TGTGCCAGCAGTTTCGTCAGGGGGCTAGAGACCCAGTACTTC.

This clonotype was counted at least ten times. DNA for the CDR3: TGTGCCAGCAACGAAGGGACAGGGGGCACAGATACGCAGTATTTT. It is translated as CASNEGTGGTDTQYF. The V gene is TRBV2, the J gene TRBJ2-3; TRBD1 matches 10 bases. CDR1 is SNHLY, CDR2 FYNNEI, per germline. The CDR3 extends over 15 amino acids. V lost 7 bases and J lost 1; bases outside the gene matches: 5.

The chain combines TRBV29-1 with TRBJ1-1; no clear D. Germline V gene data show CDR1 as SQVTM and CDR2 as ANQGSEA. The CDR3 covers 10 residues. Between the trimmed V and J ends, which lost 5 bases and 5 bases, there was a span of 6 bases. Here the CDR3 DNA reads TGCAGCGTTCTTCGGACTGAAGCTTTCTTT. This sequence encodes CSVLRTEAFF. The full variable domain, completed using reference TRBV29-1 and TRBJ1-1, is SAVISQKPSRDICQRGTSLTIQCQVDSQVTMMFWYRQQPGQSLTLIATANQGSEATYESGFVIDKFPISRPNLTFSTLTVSNMSPEDSSIYLCSVLRTEAFFGQGTRLTVV.

With regard to this clonotype: Given a much more abundant clone one base away, this may be a read error. This chain connects TRBV29-1 to TRBJ2-5; D possibly corresponds to TRBD2 (6 bases). Trimming removed 6 bases from V and 4 bases from J, with 18 bases in between. Germline-derived CDR1 and CDR2 are SQVTM and ANQGSEA. This CDR3 has 14 residues. CDR3: CSVGLARVLETQYF. CDR3 coding DNA: TGCAGCGTGGGGCTAGCGAGGGTGTTAGAGACCCAGTACTTC.

The rearrangement links TRBV7-1 to TRBJ2-1, with TRBD2 matching over 7 bases. TRBV7-1 is reported as an ORF; its role is uncertain. CDR3 length: 15 amino acids. The junction had 11 bases not matched to a gene; V was cut back by 5 bases and J by 7 bases. DNA for the CDR3: TGTGCCAGCAGCCTGCCGGAGGCCGGGAGGAATGAGCAGTTCTTC. Translating it yields CASSLPEAGRNEQFF.

This clonotype came up once. The CDR3 does not close with the conserved phenylalanine or tryptophan, likely indicating a read error. The chain employs TRBV7-2 and TRBJ2-6, with 11 bases identical to TRBD1. The J segment lost 0 bases and the V segment lost 7 bases, leaving 14 bases of the junction unmatched. The CDR3 is made up of 20 amino acids. Per germline, CDR1 SGHTA and CDR2 FQGNSA. The DNA for the CDR3 is TGTGCCAGCACCCGTACCCTTTCCGGGACAGGGGGCTCTGGGGCCAACGTCCTGACTATC. Its protein product is CASTRTLSGTGGSGANVLTI.

The table lists this clonotype with many counts. The J gene is TRBJ1-1, the V gene TRBV7-9; D gene uncertain. V lost 2 bases and J lost 1, with 8 bases in between. CDR3 size: 14 residues. CDR1 and CDR2 from the germline V gene are SEHNR and FQNEAQ (reference sequence). The CDR3 sequence: CASSLQERNTEAFF. CDR3 in DNA: TGTGCCAGCAGCTTACAAGAGAGGAACACTGAAGCTTTCTTT.

This rearrangement joins TRBV11-2 to TRBJ2-2, with 10 bases fitting TRBD2. V was pared by 2 bases and J by 4 bases, with 7 bases of the junction left unmatched. The CDR3 consists of 17 residues. Per the germline V gene, CDR1 is SGHAT and CDR2 is FQNNGV. The CDR3, as DNA: TGTGCCAGCAGCTTATGGCTAGCGGGGGACTTCACCGGGGAGCTGTTTTTT. Residues: CASSLWLAGDFTGELFF.

This clonotype has only a few counts. J is TRBJ2-2 and V is TRBV20-1; D is perhaps TRBD1 (7 bases). The length of the CDR3 is 15 residues. The germline V and J ends were trimmed by 5 bases and 4 bases, with 17 bases remaining between them. Germline V gene sequence: CDR1 DFQATT, CDR2 SNEGSKA (reference sequence). CDR3 DNA sequence: TGCAGTGCTGGCCAGGGGGACGGGGGCACCGGGGAGCTGTTTTTT. Translated: CSAGQGDGGTGELFF.

This clonotype has a handful of counts. The chain recombines TRBV4-1 with TRBJ1-1; a weak D match, TRBD1 (5 bases). This CDR3 comprises 15 residues. With 4 bases removed from V and 1 base from J, the gap between germline ends came to 13 bases. Germline V lookup: CDR1 MGHRA, CDR2 YSYEKL. This CDR3 reads CASSLYLGGNTEAFF. DNA for the CDR3: TGCGCCAGCAGCCTATATTTGGGGGGGAACACTGAAGCTTTCTTT.

The chain carries TRBV28 and TRBJ2-2; D may be TRBD1 or TRBD2 (5 bases each). The germline V gene encodes CDR1 MDHEN and CDR2 SYDVKM. Trimming stripped 3 bases from V and 7 bases from J, with 15 bases between. This CDR3 contains 15 residues. The CDR3 DNA sequence: TGTGCCAGCAGTTTGGGAGCGACAGTTAACGGGGAGCTGTTTTTT. Translation: CASSLGATVNGELFF.

This clonotype was observed a handful of times. CDR3 amino acids: CASSLGAGTSLQPDSQYF. As DNA, the CDR3 is TGTGCCAGCAGTTTGGGGGCCGGGACTTCCCTCCAACCTGACTCCCAGTACTTC. The rearrangement joins TRBV28 to TRBJ2-5, with D perhaps assigned TRBD1 or TRBD2 (6 bases each). Germline V gene sequence: CDR1 MDHEN, CDR2 SYDVKM. The V and J ends lost 3 bases and 9 bases respectively, with 29 bases between them. This CDR3 is built from 18 residues.